These 30 T cell receptor beta chains came from one sample sequenced in a study of CD8 T cells in Susac syndrome. RNA in amounts of about 0.5 to 1 ug was reverse transcribed with random hexamers. TCRdb reprocessed the immunoSEQ multiplex PCR reads with MiXCR, giving one entry per CDR3 protein. Of 250,000 to 300,000 distinct CDR3 sequences listed, more than 75% are singletons. The material sequenced was CD8+ T cells from PBMCs. These receptors were taken from a human donor with multiple sclerosis.

V usage is TRBV28 and J usage is TRBJ1-2, with TRBD1 matching over 9 bases. V lost 4 bases, J lost 8 bases, and 11 bases stayed unmatched. The CDR3 length is 15 residues. The V gene's germline CDR1 is MDHEN and CDR2 SYDVKM. CDR3 region: CASSSAWTGENGYTF. In DNA form, the CDR3 reads TGTGCCAGCAGTTCCGCCTGGACAGGGGAGAACGGCTACACCTTC.

This chain connects TRBV7-9 to TRBJ2-7; 12 bases agree with TRBD1. The J segment lost 7 bases and the V segment lost 4 bases, leaving 11 bases of the junction unmatched. The germline CDR1 and CDR2 sequences are SEHNR and FQNEAQ (reference sequence). The CDR3 sequence is 16 residues long. In DNA form, the CDR3 reads TGTGCCAGCAGCTCTCCCTCGGGACAGGGGGCTGGAGAGCAGTACTTC. As protein: CASSSPSGQGAGEQYF.

The chain links TRBV6-1 to TRBJ1-2; possible D gene TRBD1, 5 bases. Trimming left V 7 bases short and J 8 bases short, with 14 bases between. Germline CDR1 and CDR2: MNHNS and SASEGT. The CDR3 has 12 residues. The chain's CDR3 is CASIGAGQGYTF. DNA of the CDR3: TGTGCCAGCATCGGAGCAGGACAAGGCTACACCTTC.

The V gene is TRBV27, the J gene TRBJ1-5; D unresolved. Germline CDR1 MNHEY, CDR2 SMNVEV (reference sequence). There are 10 residues in the CDR3. Trimming removed 8 bases from V and 9 bases from J, with 8 bases in between. CDR3 residues: CASGDRPQHF. The DNA of the CDR3 is TGTGCCAGCGGCGATCGGCCCCAGCATTTT.

This clonotype was detected only once. The chain couples TRBV27 to TRBJ2-7, with D uncertain. V was pared by 5 bases and J by 3 bases, with 14 bases between. Germline V gene sequence: CDR1 MNHEY, CDR2 SMNVEV (reference sequence). The CDR3 contains 14 residues. CDR3 sequence reads: CASSPTGEVYEQYF. DNA for the CDR3: TGTGCCAGCAGTCCGACCGGCGAGGTCTACGAGCAGTACTTC.

The chain joins TRBV12-2 to TRBJ1-5. TRBV12-2 constitutes a pseudogene. This CDR3 region has 16 residues. The CDR3 bases are TGTGCAAGTCGGTTTCAACCGGCCAGAGCGAGCAAGCCCCAGCATTTT. Protein product: CASRFQPARASKPQHF.

The CDR3 DNA follows: TGTGCCAGCAGCTTAGCGCAGGGGATGAACACTGAAGCTTTCTTT. Protein sequence: CASSLAQGMNTEAFF. This chain joins TRBV7-9 and TRBJ1-1; D is possibly TRBD1 (6 bases). With 0 bases removed from V and 0 bases from J, the gap between germline ends came to 8 bases. The CDR3 has 15 residues. The germline CDR1 and CDR2 sequences are SEHNR and FQNEAQ (reference sequence). Looking up the rest from reference TRBV7-9 and TRBJ1-1 gives the full variable domain: DTGVSQNPRHKITKRGQNVTFRCDPISEHNRLYWYRQTLGQGPEFLTYFQNEAQLEKSRLLSDRFSAERPKGSFSTLEIQRTEQGDSAMYLCASSLAQGMNTEAFFGQGTRLTVV.

This chain links TRBV7-9 with TRBJ2-3; 8 bases map to TRBD1. After removal of 5 bases from V and 8 bases from J, the junction contained 3 bases not matched to a gene. This CDR3 has 12 residues. Per the germline V gene, CDR1 is SEHNR and CDR2 is FQNEAQ (reference sequence). The CDR3 sequence: CASSADRVTQYF. CDR3 bases: TGTGCCAGCAGCGCGGACAGGGTTACGCAGTATTTT.

The chain carries TRBV9 and TRBJ2-1; 7 bases agree with TRBD2. J gave up 5 bases and V 5 bases, and 7 bases lay outside the gene matches. The CDR3 contains 14 residues. Germline V gene sequence: CDR1 SGDLS, CDR2 YYNGEE. In DNA form, the CDR3 reads TGTGCCAGCAGTCTTGGGGCGGGGGACAATGAGCAGTTCTTC. It encodes CASSLGAGDNEQFF.

The V call is TRBV25-1, the J call TRBJ2-1; no clear D gene. The V end was cut by 2 bases, the J end by 3 bases, with 8 bases between. Germline loops: CDR1 MGHDK, CDR2 SYGVNS. The length of the CDR3 is 14 residues. CDR3 in DNA: TGTGCCAGCAGTGAACGCAGGCTCTACAATGAGCAGTTCTTC. Its translation: CASSERRLYNEQFF.

The chain carries TRBV4-2 and TRBJ1-3; tentatively, D is TRBD1 (6 bases). Germline values: CDR1 LGHNA, CDR2 YNFKEQ. Deletions cut 4 bases from V and 2 bases from J, with 21 bases between. This CDR3 region has 18 residues. CDR3 region: CASSPIGKQGITGNTIYF. Written as DNA, the CDR3 is TGTGCCAGCAGCCCAATCGGTAAACAGGGTATAACTGGAAACACCATATATTTT.

The V and J genes are TRBV15 and TRBJ1-3; 11 bases align to TRBD1. Germline CDR1 LNHNV, CDR2 YYDKDF (reference sequence). Germline trimming cut 5 bases from V and 7 bases from J; bases unmatched to any gene: 7. The CDR3 consists of 15 residues. Written as DNA, the CDR3 is TGTGCCACCAGCGCCTGGGGACAGGGGGTCAACACCATATATTTT. Its protein is CATSAWGQGVNTIYF.

The chain links TRBV12-3 or TRBV12-4 to TRBJ1-2; D gene unclear. V was pared by 8 bases and J by 6 bases, with 10 bases between. The CDR3 loop spans 11 amino acids. The CDR3: CASGNRHGYTF. As DNA, the CDR3 is TGTGCCAGCGGGAATAGACATGGCTACACCTTC.

The count of this clonotype is one. The chain recombines TRBV12-3 or TRBV12-4 with TRBJ2-1; 12 bases map to TRBD2. The CDR3 totals 14 residues. Trimming at V came to 3 bases and at J to 9 bases, leaving 3 bases not matched to a gene. The CDR3 nucleotides read TGTGCCAGCAGTTTGGCTAGCGGGAGGGCTGAGCAGTTCTTC. Protein: CASSLASGRAEQFF.

This rearrangement joins TRBV27 to TRBJ2-2, with 10 bases matching TRBD1. The CDR3 contains 16 residues. The V gene end was trimmed by 5 bases and the J gene end by 4 bases; junction bases not matched to a gene: 7. Germline V CDR1 and CDR2: MNHEY, SMNVEV (reference sequence). The CDR3 DNA reads TGTGCCAGCAGTGCAAGACAGGGGGCCAGCACCGGGGAGCTGTTTTTT. Its protein product is CASSARQGASTGELFF.

The chain uses TRBV28 and TRBJ2-1; D gene ambiguous. The CDR3 sequence is 13 residues long. Germline CDR1 reads MDHEN; CDR2 reads SYDVKM. The V end was cut by 5 bases, the J end by 7 bases, with 12 bases between. Here the CDR3 DNA reads TGTGCCAGCAGTCCTGATCGCCCGAATGAGCAGTTCTTC. As protein: CASSPDRPNEQFF.

This clonotype was recorded a few times. The CDR3 nucleotides read TGTGCCAGCGGCGAATACAATGAGCAGTTCTTC. Translation: CASGEYNEQFF. This chain connects TRBV27 to TRBJ2-1; D is undetermined. Trimming removed 8 bases at V and 4 bases at J, with 6 bases between. The CDR3 totals 11 residues. Germline V lookup: CDR1 MNHEY, CDR2 SMNVEV (reference sequence).

This clonotype has just one count. This sequence joins TRBV5-1 and TRBJ2-1, with D unclear. CDR1 SGHRS and CDR2 YFSETQ come from the germline V gene. This CDR3 has 14 amino acids. V was shortened by 0 bases and J by 6 bases, with 10 bases between the two germline ends. CDR3 sequence reads: CASSLARLSNEQFF. For the CDR3, the DNA is TGCGCCAGCAGCTTGGCCAGACTTTCCAATGAGCAGTTCTTC.

V is TRBV5-1 and J is TRBJ2-5; D is uncertain. CDR1 SGHRS and CDR2 YFSETQ come from the germline V gene. Trimming pared 0 bases from V and 7 bases from J, leaving 10 bases between. The CDR3 loop spans 13 amino acids. CDR3 coding DNA: TGCGCCAGCAGCTTGGGAAGCGATAGGACCCAGTACTTC. This codes for CASSLGSDRTQYF. Full variable domain (remainder filled in from reference TRBV5-1 and TRBJ2-5): KAGVTQTPRYLIKTRGQQVTLSCSPISGHRSVSWYQQTPGQGLQFLFEYFSETQRNKGNFPGRFSGRQFSNSRSEMNVSTLELGDSALYLCASSLGSDRTQYFGPGTRLLVL.

The table lists this clonotype with a count of one. The chain carries TRBV6-4 and TRBJ2-3, with 9 positions matching TRBD2. The V and J ends lost 6 bases and 1 base, in that order; junction bases with no gene match: 8. Per the germline V gene, CDR1 is MRHNA and CDR2 is SNTAGT. The CDR3 extends over 16 amino acids. The CDR3 DNA reads TGTGCCAGCAGCAAGACTAGCGGAGGGGGCACAGATACGCAGTATTTT. The encoded protein is CASSKTSGGGTDTQYF.

In its sample, this clonotype was seen once. The rearrangement uses TRBV29-1 and TRBJ1-1; possible D gene TRBD1, 6 bases. Germline assignment: CDR1 SQVTM and CDR2 ANQGSEA. Between the trimmed V and J ends, which lost 5 bases and 3 bases, there was a span of 10 bases. This CDR3 is 12 amino acids long. The CDR3 DNA is TGCAGCGTTCTGGGGGGGCACACTGAAGCTTTCTTT. Protein product: CSVLGGHTEAFF.

The chain combines TRBV7-9 with TRBJ2-7; D not certain. The CDR3 totals 12 residues. The V end lost 5 bases, the J end lost 5 bases, and 10 bases lay between the germline ends. Per the germline V gene, CDR1 is SEHNR and CDR2 is FQNEAQ (reference sequence). CDR3 sequence (DNA): TGTGCCAGCAGCCGTCAAGCCGACGAGCAGTACTTC. This sequence encodes CASSRQADEQYF.

The gene calls are TRBV27 and TRBJ2-7; D is perhaps TRBD2 (6 bases). Germline V CDR1 and CDR2: MNHEY, SMNVEV (reference sequence). V lost 3 bases to trimming and J lost 2 bases, with 14 bases between them. The length of the CDR3 is 15 residues. CDR3 sequence (DNA): TGTGCCAGCAGTTTGTATACGCGGGGTCCCTACGAGCAGTACTTC. Its translation is CASSLYTRGPYEQYF.

This chain links TRBV13 with TRBJ2-1, with 13 bases fitting TRBD2. CDR3 size: 16 residues. CDR1 PRHDT and CDR2 FYEKMQ come from the germline V gene (reference sequence). J was trimmed by 10 bases and V by 2 bases; bases with no gene match: 8. CDR3: CASSLRTSGRGDEQFF. The CDR3 DNA reads TGTGCCAGCAGCTTAAGGACTAGCGGGAGAGGGGACGAGCAGTTCTTC.

The CDR3 nucleotides are TGTGCCAGCAGGTCATCTGTATATGAAAAACTGTTTTTT. This sequence encodes CASRSSVYEKLFF. The chain has TRBV27 and TRBJ1-4; D is undetermined. Trimming took off 6 bases at V and 6 bases at J, with 11 bases between the two ends. This CDR3 region has 13 residues. CDR1 and CDR2 (germline): MNHEY, SMNVEV (reference sequence).

The gene calls are TRBV29-1 and TRBJ2-4; 7 bases align to TRBD2. CDR3 length equals 14 residues. Germline CDR1 and CDR2: SQVTM and ANQGSEA. Trimming took 7 bases from V and 1 from J; bases not matched to a gene: 7. The chain's CDR3 is CSALGLGAKNIQYF. The CDR3 bases are TGCAGCGCCCTAGGACTAGGGGCCAAAAACATTCAGTACTTC. The full variable domain, in which reference TRBV29-1 and TRBJ2-4 provide the parts outside the CDR3, is SAVISQKPSRDICQRGTSLTIQCQVDSQVTMMFWYRQQPGQSLTLIATANQGSEATYESGFVIDKFPISRPNLTFSTLTVSNMSPEDSSIYLCSALGLGAKNIQYFGAGTRLSVL.

The rearrangement links TRBV7-9 to TRBJ1-6; D is possibly TRBD1 (6 bases). This CDR3 has 16 amino acids. Germline-derived CDR1 and CDR2 are SEHNR and FQNEAQ (reference sequence). V lost 5 bases and J 9 bases, leaving 20 bases between the germline ends. For the CDR3, the DNA is TGTGCCAGCAGCACCCGGGAGGGGGGAGACGGTTCACCCCTCCACTTT. It encodes CASSTREGGDGSPLHF.

The chain has TRBV29-1 and TRBJ2-7; D possibly corresponds to TRBD1 (6 bases). In germline, CDR1 is SQVTM, CDR2 ANQGSEA. The CDR3 extends over 14 amino acids. V dropped 0 bases and J dropped 6 bases, with 15 bases sitting between them. This CDR3 reads CSVEDNQGMVEQYF. DNA for the CDR3: TGCAGCGTTGAAGATAACCAGGGGATGGTCGAGCAGTACTTC.

The V gene is TRBV7-4, the J gene TRBJ2-3; 7 bases are a match to TRBD2. V gave up 4 bases and J gave up 0 bases; unmatched junction bases: 4. CDR1 is SGHVT, CDR2 SQSDAQ, per germline. This CDR3 region has 15 residues. The CDR3, as DNA: TGTGCCAGCAGCTGGACTAGTGCTAGCACAGATACGCAGTATTTT. It codes for CASSWTSASTDTQYF.

The genes are TRBV7-6 and TRBJ1-1, with 8 bases aligning to TRBD1. The V segment lost 5 bases and the J segment 5 bases; nucleotides outside the gene matches: 10. The germline V gene encodes CDR1 SGHVS and CDR2 FNYEAQ. CDR3 size: 15 residues. Here the CDR3 DNA reads TGTGCCAGCAGCGAACGGACAGGGCAGGTGACTGAAGCTTTCTTT. Translating gives CASSERTGQVTEAFF. Full variable domain (outside the CDR3, taken from reference TRBV7-6 and TRBJ1-1): GAGVSQSPRYKVTKRGQDVALRCDPISGHVSLYWYRQALGQGPEFLTYFNYEAQQDKSGLPNDRFSAERPEGSISTLTIQRTEQRDSAMYRCASSERTGQVTEAFFGQGTRLTVV.